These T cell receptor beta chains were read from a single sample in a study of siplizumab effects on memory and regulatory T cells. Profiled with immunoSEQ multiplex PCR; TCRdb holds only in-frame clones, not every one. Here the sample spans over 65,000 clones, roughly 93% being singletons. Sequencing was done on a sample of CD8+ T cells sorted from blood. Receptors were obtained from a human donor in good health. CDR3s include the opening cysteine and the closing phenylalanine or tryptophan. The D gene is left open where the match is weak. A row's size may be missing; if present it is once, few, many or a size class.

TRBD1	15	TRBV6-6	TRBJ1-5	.	CATTFTGVGNEPQHF	TGTGCCACTACATTTACAGGGGTCGGGAATGAGCCCCAGCATTTT
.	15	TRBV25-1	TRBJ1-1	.	CASSDRTGLDTEAFF	TGTGCCAGCAGTGACCGAACAGGGTTGGACACTGAAGCTTTCTTT
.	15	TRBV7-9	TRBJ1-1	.	CASSQSDGLNTEAFF	TGTGCCAGCAGCCAGAGTGATGGGCTGAACACTGAAGCTTTCTTT
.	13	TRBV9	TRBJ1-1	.	CASSLVGGTEAFF	TGTGCCAGCAGCCTCGTGGGCGGCACTGAAGCTTTCTTT
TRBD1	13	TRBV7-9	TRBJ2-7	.	CASSHGTVYEQYF	TGCGCCAGCAGCCACGGGACAGTCTACGAGCAGTACTTC
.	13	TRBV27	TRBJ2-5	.	CASSLDQGETQYF	TGTGCCAGCAGTTTAGACCAGGGAGAGACCCAGTACTTC
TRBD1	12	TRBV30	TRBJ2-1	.	CAWSSGDRMKFF	TGTGCCTGGAGTTCGGGGGACAGGATGAAGTTCTTC
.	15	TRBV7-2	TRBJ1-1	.	CASSLGIGSFTEAFF	TGTGCCAGCAGCTTAGGTATTGGCAGCTTTACTGAAGCTTTCTTT
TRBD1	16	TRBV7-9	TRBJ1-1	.	CASSFRTGGGNTEAFF	TGTGCCAGCAGCTTCAGGACAGGGGGAGGTAACACTGAAGCTTTCTTT
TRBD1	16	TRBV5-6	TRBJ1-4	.	CASSFNWDSANEKLFF	TGTGCCAGCAGCTTCAACTGGGACAGCGCAAATGAAAAACTGTTTTTT
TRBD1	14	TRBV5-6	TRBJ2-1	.	CASSFGQGADEQFF	TGTGCCAGCAGCTTCGGACAGGGGGCCGATGAGCAGTTCTTC
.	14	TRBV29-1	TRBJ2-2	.	CSIMGGLGTGELFF	TGCAGCATAATGGGGGGTTTGGGAACCGGGGAGCTGTTTTTT
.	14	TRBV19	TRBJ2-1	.	CASSVRSSYNEQFF	TGTGCCAGTAGTGTACGGAGCTCCTACAATGAGCAGTTCTTC
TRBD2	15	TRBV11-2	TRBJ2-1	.	CASSLVAGGYNEQFF	TGTGCCAGCAGCCTAGTAGCGGGGGGTTACAATGAGCAGTTCTTC
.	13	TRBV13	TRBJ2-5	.	CASSPGEGETQYF	TGTGCCAGCAGCCCAGGTGAGGGAGAGACCCAGTACTTC
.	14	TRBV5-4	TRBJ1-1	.	CASSLAGSPLEAFF	TGTGCCAGCAGCTTGGCCGGGTCACCCCTTGAAGCTTTCTTT
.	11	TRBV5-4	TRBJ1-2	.	CASSLGVGYTF	TGTGCCAGCAGCCTTGGAGTTGGCTACACCTTC
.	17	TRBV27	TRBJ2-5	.	CASSLLSQGLSAETQYF	TGTGCCAGCAGTTTATTATCGCAAGGGCTATCGGCGGAGACCCAGTACTTC
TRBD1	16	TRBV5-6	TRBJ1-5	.	CASSSGDRGLNQPQHF	TGTGCCAGCAGTTCAGGGGACAGGGGACTCAATCAGCCCCAGCATTTT
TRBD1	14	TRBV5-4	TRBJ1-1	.	CASDSTGSGTEAFF	TGTGCCAGCGATTCGACAGGGTCGGGCACTGAAGCTTTCTTT
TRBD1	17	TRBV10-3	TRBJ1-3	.	CAISGGDRTSSGNTIYF	TGTGCCATCAGTGGGGGGGACAGAACAAGCTCTGGAAACACCATATATTTT
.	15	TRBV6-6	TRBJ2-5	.	CASSYPALRGETQYF	TGTGCCAGCAGTTATCCGGCCCTACGCGGGGAGACCCAGTACTTC
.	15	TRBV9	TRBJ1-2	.	CASSVATLGGLGYTF	TGTGCCAGCAGCGTAGCTACGCTGGGGGGGCTTGGCTACACCTTC
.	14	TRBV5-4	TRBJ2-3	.	CASSLTGSTDTQYF	TGTGCCAGCAGCTTAACAGGAAGCACAGATACGCAGTATTTT
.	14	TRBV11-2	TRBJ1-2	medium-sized	CASSLEWQGGGYTF	TGTGCCAGCAGCTTAGAGTGGCAGGGCGGTGGCTACACCTTC
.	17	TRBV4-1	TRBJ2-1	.	CASSHRPGRNSYNEQFF	TGCGCCAGCAGCCACAGACCCGGAAGGAACTCCTACAATGAGCAGTTCTTC
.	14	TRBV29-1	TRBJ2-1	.	CSAPSRHFYNEQFF	TGCAGCGCGCCGTCGAGGCACTTCTACAATGAGCAGTTCTTC
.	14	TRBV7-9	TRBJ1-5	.	CASSRDFSNQPQHF	TGTGCCAGCAGCCGGGACTTTAGCAATCAGCCCCAGCATTTT
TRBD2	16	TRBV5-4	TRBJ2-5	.	CASSLGLGGGAETQYF	TGTGCCAGCAGCTTAGGTCTGGGCGGGGGGGCGGAGACCCAGTACTTC
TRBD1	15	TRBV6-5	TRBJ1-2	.	CASSKMDRAHYGYTF	TGTGCCAGCAGTAAAATGGACAGGGCCCACTATGGCTACACCTTC
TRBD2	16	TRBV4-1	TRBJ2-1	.	CASSHPLAGGQNEQFF	TGCGCCAGCAGCCACCCCTTAGCGGGGGGGCAAAATGAGCAGTTCTTC
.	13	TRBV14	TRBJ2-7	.	CASSPREGYEQYF	TGTGCCAGCAGCCCCCGAGAGGGCTACGAGCAGTACTTC
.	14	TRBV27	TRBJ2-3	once	CASSLVGSTDTQYF	TGTGCCAGCAGTTTAGTGGGCAGCACAGATACGCAGTATTTT
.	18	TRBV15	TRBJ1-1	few	CATSSRPRHPGAGTEAFF	TGTGCCACCAGCAGTCGACCACGACACCCAGGGGCTGGTACTGAAGCTTTCTTT
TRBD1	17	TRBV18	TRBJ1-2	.	CASSPKPNRGWAFGYTF	TGTGCCAGCTCACCAAAACCAAACAGGGGATGGGCCTTTGGCTACACCTTC
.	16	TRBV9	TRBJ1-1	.	CASSVGPRNPNTEAFF	TGTGCCAGCAGCGTAGGACCGAGGAACCCGAACACTGAAGCTTTCTTT
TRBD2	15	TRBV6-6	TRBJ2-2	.	CASSQSGGYTGELFF	TGTGCCAGCAGTCAAAGCGGGGGATACACCGGGGAGCTGTTTTTT
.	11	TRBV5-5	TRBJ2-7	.	CASSSSYEQYF	TGTGCCAGCAGCTCTTCCTACGAGCAGTACTTC
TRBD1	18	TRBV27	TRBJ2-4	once	CASSFLIGGTGSLNIQYF	TGTGCCAGCAGTTTCCTGATAGGGGGGACAGGGTCCCTTAACATTCAGTACTTC
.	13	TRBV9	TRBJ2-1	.	CASSAPVDNEQFF	TGTGCCAGCAGTGCCCCAGTCGACAATGAGCAGTTCTTC
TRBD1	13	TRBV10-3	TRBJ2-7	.	CAISDRGLYEQYF	TGTGCCATCAGTGACAGGGGGCTCTACGAGCAGTACTTC